Listed here is a single T cell receptor beta chain. These data belong to a study of beta chain features in type 1 diabetes. As every portion of the isolated RNA was reverse transcribed, the sequencing read expressed TCRB transcripts. Libraries were prepared by immunoSEQ multiplex PCR; TCRdb keeps only in-frame clonotypes and omits some of them. The table records about 210,000 clones, around 9.9% of them present only once. V lost 5 bases, J lost 4 bases, and 8 bases lay in between. CDR1 and CDR2 (germline): SGHTA, FQGNSA. This CDR3 is 13 amino acids long. This clonotype was obtained from a young man in good health. The rearrangement joins TRBV7-2 to TRBJ2-2; D gene unclear. Input material: central memory CD4+ T cells from blood. CDR3 nucleotide sequence: TGTGCCAGCAGCCCTCGCAGCACCGGGGAGCTGTTTTTT. It is translated as CASSPRSTGELFF.